Listed here are 21 T cell receptor beta chains from one sample, sequenced in a study of blood T cell repertoires in COVID-19. Profiled with immunoSEQ multiplex PCR; TCRdb holds only in-frame clones, not every one. The repertoire holds 250,000 or so clones, with around nine tenths as singletons. The sequencing sample was made of peripheral blood. These receptors came from a man between 40 and 49 years old with active or convalescent COVID-19.

The rearrangement joins TRBV13 to TRBJ2-2; 10 bases are shared with TRBD2. With 5 bases clipped from V and 4 bases from J, the junction kept 13 bases outside the gene matches. Germline V gives CDR1 PRHDT, CDR2 FYEKMQ (reference sequence). There are 18 residues in the CDR3. As DNA, the CDR3 is TGTGCCAGCAGCCCTTCCTGGGGGCTAGCGGGGGTCACCGGGGAGCTGTTTTTT. Amino acids: CASSPSWGLAGVTGELFF.

CDR3 protein: CASTIRGQGSEAFF. Written as DNA, the CDR3 is TGTGCCAGCACTATCCGTGGACAGGGCTCTGAAGCTTTCTTT. The rearrangement joins TRBV3-1 (or the pseudogene TRBV3-2) to TRBJ1-1, with 8 positions matching TRBD1. The germline V gene has CDR1 LGHDT and CDR2 YNNKEL (reference sequence). The CDR3 has 14 residues. The junction had 10 bases not matched to a gene; V was cut back by 7 bases and J by 6 bases.

This clone was detected only once. The chain combines TRBV15 with TRBJ2-1; TRBD2 matches at 9 bases. Germline V gene data show CDR1 as LNHNV and CDR2 as YYDKDF (reference sequence). J gave up 7 bases and V 5 bases, and 18 bases lay outside the gene matches. The CDR3 has 18 amino acids. CDR3 residues: CATSPGRGTGTSWNEQFF. CDR3 DNA sequence: TGTGCCACCAGCCCAGGGAGGGGGACCGGGACTAGCTGGAATGAGCAGTTCTTC. Variable domain in full (rest from reference TRBV15 and TRBJ2-1): DAMVIQNPRYQVTQFGKPVTLSCSQTLNHNVMYWYQQKSSQAPKLLFHYYDKDFNNEADTPDNFQSRRPNTSFCFLDIRSPGLGDTAMYLCATSPGRGTGTSWNEQFFGPGTRLTVL.

For the CDR3, the DNA is TGCGCCAGCAGGAGGCGGGTGACTGGTTACGAGCAGTACTTC. Protein product: CASRRRVTGYEQYF. The chain has TRBV10-1 and TRBJ2-7; tentative D call: TRBD2 (5 bases). Germline V gives CDR1 WNHNN, CDR2 SYGVQD (reference sequence). Trimming took off 6 bases at V and 4 bases at J, with 16 bases between the two ends. The CDR3 has 14 residues.

The chain carries TRBV6-5 and TRBJ1-1, with D perhaps TRBD1 (5 bases). Trimming removed 2 bases from V and 5 bases from J, with 12 bases in between. The CDR3 totals 14 residues. Germline loops: CDR1 MNHEY, CDR2 SVGAGI. This CDR3 reads CASSYVPGMTEAFF. DNA for the CDR3: TGTGCCAGCAGTTACGTCCCAGGGATGACTGAAGCTTTCTTT.

The rearrangement uses TRBV14 and TRBJ1-6; no clear D. The ends were cut back, 1 base at V and 10 bases at J, with 14 bases in the middle. The CDR3 runs to 15 residues. Germline lookup yields CDR1 SGHDN and CDR2 FVKESK. The CDR3 coding sequence is TGTGCCAGCAGCCAAGTGGCGGGCTCTTGGTCACCCCTCCACTTT. Protein sequence: CASSQVAGSWSPLHF.

This chain uses TRBV30 with TRBJ2-3; the match to TRBD2 covers 14 bases. J was trimmed by 0 bases and V by 5 bases; bases with no gene match: 1. CDR3 size: 15 residues. CDR1 and CDR2 (germline): GTSNPN, SVGIG (reference sequence). The CDR3: CAWGLAGGSTDTQYF. CDR3 DNA sequence: TGTGCCTGGGGACTAGCGGGGGGAAGCACAGATACGCAGTATTTT.

The chain links TRBV5-1 to TRBJ2-7; TRBD2 aligns across 13 bases. V dropped 4 bases and J dropped 2; count of bases not matched to a gene: 3. Per germline, CDR1 SGHRS and CDR2 YFSETQ. The CDR3 runs to 15 residues. In DNA, the CDR3 is TGCGCCAGCAGCGGCACTAGCGGGGGGGCCTACGAGCAGTACTTC. It codes for CASSGTSGGAYEQYF. Based on the CDR3 plus reference TRBV5-1 and TRBJ2-7, the full variable domain is KAGVTQTPRYLIKTRGQQVTLSCSPISGHRSVSWYQQTPGQGLQFLFEYFSETQRNKGNFPGRFSGRQFSNSRSEMNVSTLELGDSALYLCASSGTSGGAYEQYFGPGTRLTVT.

The gene calls are TRBV27 and TRBJ2-7; TRBD2 aligns across 8 bases. Trimming took 3 bases from V and 3 from J; bases not matched to a gene: 7. The CDR3 runs 15 residues. CDR1 and CDR2 from the germline V gene are MNHEY and SMNVEV (reference sequence). CDR3 residues: CASSFQRGFGYEQYF. The CDR3 DNA reads as TGTGCCAGCAGTTTTCAGCGGGGGTTCGGCTACGAGCAGTACTTC.

The chain couples TRBV12-3 or TRBV12-4 to TRBJ2-7; D might be TRBD2 (5 bases). This CDR3 is 13 amino acids long. With 8 bases removed from V and 1 base from J, the gap between germline ends came to 12 bases. CDR3 coding DNA: TGTGCCAGCCGATCCGGGATATCCTACGAGCAGTACTTC. It is translated as CASRSGISYEQYF.

Only one count was recorded for this clone. The chain uses TRBV7-9 and TRBJ2-6; 7 bases agree with TRBD1. The J segment lost 9 bases and the V segment lost 5 bases, leaving 10 bases of the junction unmatched. The CDR3 sequence is 15 residues long. Germline-derived CDR1 and CDR2 are SEHNR and FQNEAQ (reference sequence). The CDR3 loop reads CASSESGQLGNVLTF. In DNA form, the CDR3 reads TGTGCCAGCAGCGAATCGGGACAGCTTGGCAACGTCCTGACTTTC.

This clone has a handful of counts. The chain carries TRBV25-1 and TRBJ2-5, with TRBD2 matching 15 bases. V lost 1 base, J lost 5 bases, and 8 bases stayed unmatched. Germline values: CDR1 MGHDK, CDR2 SYGVNS. CDR3 length: 18 residues. CDR3 residues: CASSESGLAGGPRETQYF. CDR3 nucleotides: TGTGCCAGCAGTGAATCCGGACTAGCGGGAGGGCCACGGGAGACCCAGTACTTC.

This clone has just one count. This chain's CDR3 is CAISGDRLYEQYF. The CDR3 DNA reads TGTGCCATCAGTGGGGACAGACTCTACGAGCAGTACTTC. J is TRBJ2-7 and V is TRBV10-3; 7 bases are a match to TRBD1. V was pared by 4 bases and J by 3 bases, with 3 bases of the junction left unmatched. Germline loops: CDR1 ENHRY, CDR2 SYGVKD. The CDR3 sequence is 13 residues long.

This sequence joins TRBV3-1 (or the pseudogene TRBV3-2) and TRBJ1-1; D may be TRBD1 (5 bases). Germline V gene data show CDR1 as LGHDT and CDR2 as YNNKEL (reference sequence). Trimming left V 4 bases short and J 5 bases short, with 17 bases between. The CDR3 has 15 amino acids. CDR3 sequence: CASSRGTGGVTEAFF. The DNA for the CDR3 is TGTGCCAGCAGCCGAGGGACCGGCGGGGTAACTGAAGCTTTCTTT.

The chain employs TRBV25-1 and TRBJ2-5; 7 bases match TRBD2. The germline CDR1 and CDR2 sequences are MGHDK and SYGVNS. The CDR3 totals 17 residues. J was trimmed by 0 bases and V by 3 bases; bases with no gene match: 10. CDR3: CASSDSGREADQETQYF. The CDR3 nucleotides are TGTGCCAGCAGTGATTCTGGGAGGGAAGCTGACCAAGAGACCCAGTACTTC.

The gene calls are TRBV27 and TRBJ2-7; D not resolved. V shed 2 bases and J shed 7 bases, with 12 bases lying between them. The CDR3 spans 13 residues. Germline-derived CDR1 and CDR2 are MNHEY and SMNVEV (reference sequence). In DNA, the CDR3 is TGTGCCAGCAGTTTAATCACCCTCGGGGAGCAGTACTTC. The encoded protein is CASSLITLGEQYF.

The chain has TRBV5-1 and TRBJ2-5; 7 nucleotides align to TRBD2. There are 15 residues in the CDR3. Losses at the gene ends were 5 bases for V and 4 bases for J; bases not matched to a gene: 11. CDR1 and CDR2 from the germline V gene are SGHRS and YFSETQ. The CDR3 region has the DNA TGCGCCAGCAGATTCCTCCCGGGGGGAAGAGAGACCCAGTACTTC. This translates into CASRFLPGGRETQYF. Looking up the rest from reference TRBV5-1 and TRBJ2-5 gives the full variable domain: KAGVTQTPRYLIKTRGQQVTLSCSPISGHRSVSWYQQTPGQGLQFLFEYFSETQRNKGNFPGRFSGRQFSNSRSEMNVSTLELGDSALYLCASRFLPGGRETQYFGPGTRLLVL.

The CDR3 nucleotides read TGTGCCACCAGCAGAGATCGGCAGGGGGCTCGGTACACCTTC. This encodes CATSRDRQGARYTF. V and J are TRBV15 and TRBJ1-2, with 8 positions matching TRBD1. The V gene end was trimmed by 0 bases and the J gene end by 11 bases; junction bases not matched to a gene: 8. The CDR3 sequence is 14 residues long. CDR1 LNHNV and CDR2 YYDKDF come from the germline V gene (reference sequence).

The chain is built from TRBV14 and TRBJ2-3, with TRBD2 matching 7 bases. V gave up 3 bases and J gave up 4 bases; unmatched junction bases: 4. Germline lookup yields CDR1 SGHDN and CDR2 FVKESK. CDR3 length: 14 amino acids. For the CDR3, the DNA is TGTGCCAGCAGCCAGGCGGGAGACCCAGATACGCAGTATTTT. Translating it yields CASSQAGDPDTQYF. Combining the CDR3 with reference TRBV14 and TRBJ2-3 gives the whole variable domain EAGVTQFPSHSVIEKGQTVTLRCDPISGHDNLYWYRRVMGKEIKFLLHFVKESKQDESGMPNNRFLAERTGGTYSTLKVQPAELEDSGVYFCASSQAGDPDTQYFGPGTRLTVL.

This sequence joins TRBV29-1 and TRBJ2-2, with D tentatively TRBD1 (5 bases). Germline V lookup: CDR1 SQVTM, CDR2 ANQGSEA. The CDR3 contains 14 residues. The V and J ends lost 4 bases and 5 bases respectively, with 14 bases between them. CDR3: CSVGVRQTTGELFF. CDR3 DNA sequence: TGCAGCGTTGGGGTCCGACAGACGACCGGGGAGCTGTTTTTT.

This sequence joins TRBV11-2 and TRBJ1-3; D gene ambiguous. In germline, CDR1 is SGHAT, CDR2 FQNNGV. V was cut by 3 bases and J by 2 bases, with 11 bases left in between. The CDR3 has 15 amino acids. The CDR3 sequence: CASSFSERTGNTIYF. Written as DNA, the CDR3 is TGTGCCAGCAGCTTCTCTGAGCGGACTGGAAACACCATATATTTT.